What follows are 27 T cell receptor beta chains derived from one specimen sequenced in a study of control samples from healthy donors and cancer patients (dated by TCRdb to 2020 to 2021). Receptors were amplified or captured by the immunoSEQ multiplex PCR assay. TCRdb holds this immuneACCESS table with in-frame rearrangements only. Some clones are missing; in checked studies, unresolved V genes explain under half, and the rest has no known cause. The sample table lists 130,000 or so clones, around 94% of them with a count of one. 14% of the sample is held by the ten biggest clonotypes. Input material: PBMCs. These TCRs come from a man aged 60-69 years with colorectal cancer.

The chain employs TRBV24-1 and TRBJ1-4; 10 bases are shared with TRBD1. Germline loops: CDR1 KGHDR, CDR2 SFDVKD. This CDR3 has 15 amino acids. With 4 bases clipped from V and 6 bases from J, the junction kept 4 bases outside the gene matches. CDR3 amino acids: CATSDPGQGYEKLFF. The CDR3, as DNA: TGTGCCACCAGTGACCCGGGACAGGGGTATGAAAAACTGTTTTTT.

This rearrangement joins TRBV7-9 to TRBJ1-3, with a possible D match to TRBD1 (6 bases). Germline CDR1 and CDR2: SEHNR and FQNEAQ (reference sequence). CDR3 length equals 14 residues. The ends were cut back, 5 bases at V and 4 bases at J, with 12 bases in the middle. As DNA, the CDR3 is TGTGCCAGCAGCCACAGGGTAGACGGAAACACCATATATTTT. Protein product: CASSHRVDGNTIYF.

This clone has more than one count but fewer than ten. The chain joins TRBV2 to TRBJ2-1; unclear D gene. The germline V gene has CDR1 SNHLY and CDR2 FYNNEI. The V gene lost 3 bases and the J gene lost 1 base, with 10 bases spanning the gap. The CDR3 consists of 15 residues. In nucleotides, the CDR3 is TGTGCCAGCAGTGAGGCCCTAAATTCCTACAATGAGCAGTTCTTC. Residues: CASSEALNSYNEQFF.

The CDR3 nucleotides are TGTGCCAGCAGCCGGACAGGGGAGGCCGGGGAGCTGTTTTTT. Its translation: CASSRTGEAGELFF. V and J are TRBV11-3 and TRBJ2-2; TRBD1 aligns across 9 bases. The CDR3 runs 14 residues. CDR1 SGHNT and CDR2 YENEEA come from the germline V gene. Germline trimming cut 5 bases from V and 6 bases from J; bases unmatched to any gene: 4.

About this clone: One junction end disagrees with the germline gene, perhaps due to a read error. The genes are TRBV10-1 and TRBJ2-5; 7 positions agree with TRBD2. Germline V gene sequence: CDR1 WNHNN, CDR2 SYGVQD (reference sequence). The CDR3 is made up of 14 amino acids. CDR3 amino acids: CPSSGRGVAETQYF. CDR3 nucleotides: TGCCCCAGCAGTGGCCGGGGGGTGGCGGAGACCCAGTACTTC.

V and J are TRBV7-9 and TRBJ1-5; 8 bases fit TRBD1. The CDR3 length is 14 residues. V lost 6 bases, J lost 5 bases, and 6 bases stayed unmatched. CDR1 is SEHNR and CDR2 is FQNEAQ in the germline V gene (reference sequence). The CDR3 nucleotides read TGTGCCAGCAGATCCCAGGGGGCGGATCAGCCCCAGCATTTT. Amino acid sequence: CASRSQGADQPQHF.

A few counts support this clone. This CDR3 is CASSLGTSYGYTF. Written as DNA, the CDR3 is TGTGCCAGCAGTTTGGGGACGTCCTATGGCTACACCTTC. V gene TRBV28 combines with J gene TRBJ1-2, with a weak D call TRBD1 (5 bases). The V gene lost 3 bases and the J gene lost 4 bases, with 9 bases spanning the gap. There are 13 residues in the CDR3. Germline V gives CDR1 MDHEN, CDR2 SYDVKM.

V usage is TRBV6-5 and J usage is TRBJ2-2; 7 bases line up with TRBD2. The germline V gene has CDR1 MNHEY and CDR2 SVGAGI. V lost 5 bases and J lost 1; bases outside the gene matches: 4. The CDR3 spans 15 residues. CDR3 amino acids: CASSLPSGNTGELFF. In DNA, the CDR3 is TGTGCCAGCAGTCTACCTAGCGGGAACACCGGGGAGCTGTTTTTT.

The chain joins TRBV29-1 to TRBJ1-2; D remains unclear. CDR1 and CDR2 (germline): SQVTM, ANQGSEA. With 3 bases removed from V and 1 base from J, the gap between germline ends came to 0 bases. CDR3 length: 10 residues. DNA for the CDR3: TGCAGCGTTGATAACTATGGCTACACCTTC. Its translation is CSVDNYGYTF.

The chain recombines TRBV10-3 with TRBJ2-6, with D perhaps being TRBD1 or TRBD2 (5 bases each). The CDR3 spans 15 residues. The V end was cut by 2 bases, the J end by 10 bases, with 15 bases between. Germline assignment: CDR1 ENHRY and CDR2 SYGVKD. Here the CDR3 DNA reads TGTGCCATCAGTGAGGGGACGCGGCAGGTGAACGTCCTGACTTTC. It yields the protein CAISEGTRQVNVLTF.

J is TRBJ1-2 and V is TRBV2, with 8 bases that match TRBD1. This CDR3 spans 14 amino acids. V lost 8 bases and J lost 6; bases outside the gene matches: 11. The germline V gene has CDR1 SNHLY and CDR2 FYNNEI. The CDR3 DNA sequence: TGTGCCAGCTCCACTGGGGGGACAGGAAATGGCTACACCTTC. It yields the protein CASSTGGTGNGYTF.

This chain connects TRBV5-1 to TRBJ1-3, with D unclear. V was clipped by 0 bases and J by 0 bases, with 7 bases between them. This CDR3 region has 15 residues. Per germline, CDR1 SGHRS and CDR2 YFSETQ. For the CDR3, the DNA is TGCGCCAGCAGCTTGGACGAACCCTCTGGAAACACCATATATTTT. Its translation is CASSLDEPSGNTIYF.

This clone was counted a single time. This sequence joins TRBV7-8 and TRBJ1-2; unclear D gene. The CDR3 is made up of 13 amino acids. The V gene's germline CDR1 is SGHVS and CDR2 FQNEAQ. V lost 7 bases, J lost 1 base, and 10 bases lay in between. The CDR3 loop reads CASTRGINYGYTF. The CDR3 DNA is TGTGCCAGCACCCGGGGAATTAACTATGGCTACACCTTC.

V and J are TRBV28 and TRBJ1-1, with D maybe TRBD1 (6 bases). Germline V gene data show CDR1 as MDHEN and CDR2 as SYDVKM. Trimming removed 3 bases at V and 7 bases at J, with 15 bases between. The CDR3 is made up of 14 amino acids. CDR3 DNA: TGTGCCAGCAGTTTTCCGCAGGGGATAGGTGAAGCTTTCTTT. This sequence encodes CASSFPQGIGEAFF.

J is TRBJ2-1 and V is TRBV19; D is perhaps TRBD1 (5 bases). Germline loops: CDR1 LNHDA, CDR2 SQIVND (reference sequence). The CDR3 extends over 16 amino acids. V lost 0 bases and J 3 bases, leaving 12 bases between the germline ends. The CDR3 bases are TGTGCCAGTAGTATAGATTACGCAGGGAACTACAATGAGCAGTTCTTC. Its translation is CASSIDYAGNYNEQFF.

This chain uses TRBV27 with TRBJ2-5; 8 bases match TRBD1. The length of the CDR3 is 15 residues. Per the germline V gene, CDR1 is MNHEY and CDR2 is SMNVEV (reference sequence). J was trimmed by 5 bases and V by 5 bases; bases with no gene match: 10. The CDR3 DNA follows: TGTGCCAGCAGTCGAACTTCAGGGGGCTCGGAGACCCAGTACTTC. Its translation is CASSRTSGGSETQYF.

The chain combines TRBV5-1 with TRBJ2-1; 9 bases align to TRBD2. The V gene's germline CDR1 is SGHRS and CDR2 YFSETQ. This CDR3 is built from 16 residues. V trimming: 1 base; J trimming: 3 bases; junction bases outside the gene matches: 5. CDR3: CASSLQPSGVYNEQFF. The CDR3 bases are TGCGCCAGCAGCTTGCAACCTAGCGGGGTCTACAATGAGCAGTTCTTC.

The rearrangement uses TRBV9 and TRBJ1-5; unclear D gene. This CDR3 spans 13 amino acids. The germline V gene encodes CDR1 SGDLS and CDR2 YYNGEE. Trimming shortened V by 0 bases and J by 9 bases, and 10 bases separated the two germline ends. In DNA, the CDR3 is TGTGCCAGCAGCGTAGTCTCGGGTGGGCCCCAGCATTTT. Protein: CASSVVSGGPQHF.

This chain connects TRBV12-3 or TRBV12-4 to TRBJ2-3; no firm D call. This CDR3 comprises 12 residues. V was clipped by 8 bases and J by 6 bases, with 12 bases between them. CDR3 bases: TGTGCCAGCTCCCTGTCCGCCGATACGCAGTATTTT. The encoded protein is CASSLSADTQYF.

V usage is TRBV10-3 and J usage is TRBJ2-3; tentative D call: TRBD2 (6 bases). The V gene's germline CDR1 is ENHRY and CDR2 SYGVKD. V was shortened by 6 bases and J by 1 base, with 14 bases between the two germline ends. CDR3 length: 15 residues. DNA for the CDR3: TGTGCCATCAGACGCGGAATAGCGGGCACAGATACGCAGTATTTT. It translates to CAIRRGIAGTDTQYF.

The V call is TRBV7-9, the J call TRBJ1-1; no firm D call. V shed 0 bases and J shed 11 bases, with 10 bases lying between them. The germline gives CDR1 SEHNR, CDR2 FQNEAQ (reference sequence). CDR3 length: 12 amino acids. In nucleotides, the CDR3 is TGTGCCAGCAGCTTAGCAGGAGGTACGGCTTTCTTT. It yields the protein CASSLAGGTAFF.

The V and J genes are TRBV5-1 and TRBJ2-3; TRBD1 might be the D (6 bases). This CDR3 region has 15 residues. Between the trimmed V and J ends, which lost 4 bases and 0 bases, there was a span of 12 bases. In germline, CDR1 is SGHRS, CDR2 YFSETQ. The CDR3 sequence: CASSLRTASTDTQYF. DNA for the CDR3: TGCGCCAGCAGCCTCCGGACAGCGAGCACAGATACGCAGTATTTT.

The chain uses TRBV18 and TRBJ2-2, with TRBD2 identical over 12 bases. V lost 5 bases to trimming and J lost 0 bases; unmatched junction nucleotides: 7. Looked up from germline, CDR1 is KGHSH and CDR2 is LQKENI. CDR3 size: 18 residues. This chain's CDR3 is CASSFRTSGDSNTGELFF. The DNA for the CDR3 is TGTGCCAGCTCATTCCGGACTAGCGGGGACTCGAACACCGGGGAGCTGTTTTTT.

This clone appeared once. This rearrangement joins TRBV7-2 to TRBJ1-3; the D gene is possibly TRBD1 (6 bases). CDR3 length equals 13 residues. Germline V gene lookup returns CDR1 SGHTA and CDR2 FQGNSA. The V gene lost 5 bases and the J gene lost 4 bases, with 9 bases spanning the gap. The chain's CDR3 is CASSVGQGNTIYF. CDR3 DNA: TGTGCCAGCAGCGTAGGACAGGGAAACACCATATATTTT. Combining the CDR3 with reference TRBV7-2 and TRBJ1-3 gives the whole variable domain GAGVSQSPSNKVTEKGKDVELRCDPISGHTALYWYRQSLGQGLEFLIYFQGNSAPDKSGLPSDRFSAERTGGSVSTLTIQRTQQEDSAVYLCASSVGQGNTIYFGEGSWLTVV.

J is TRBJ1-2 and V is TRBV11-2; the match to TRBD1 covers 7 bases. The CDR3 length is 14 residues. Germline V gene sequence: CDR1 SGHAT, CDR2 FQNNGV. V was clipped by 4 bases and J by 8 bases; unmatched bases: 10. The DNA of the CDR3 is TGTGCCAGCAGCTCCGGGACAGCAGTCGGCGGCTACACCTTC. Translation: CASSSGTAVGGYTF.

The chain carries TRBV19 and TRBJ2-2; 11 bases are shared with TRBD2. The CDR3 runs to 15 residues. Germline lookup yields CDR1 LNHDA and CDR2 SQIVND (reference sequence). J gave up 4 bases and V 5 bases, and 3 bases lay outside the gene matches. The CDR3: CASSVLAGGTGELFF. The CDR3 nucleotides read TGTGCCAGTAGTGTCCTAGCGGGGGGCACCGGGGAGCTGTTTTTT.

The chain couples TRBV3-1 (or the pseudogene TRBV3-2) to TRBJ1-6, with 10 bases that match TRBD1. V lost 3 bases and J lost 4; bases outside the gene matches: 6. CDR3 length: 17 amino acids. Per the germline V gene, CDR1 is LGHDT and CDR2 is YNNKEL (reference sequence). The CDR3 bases are TGTGCCAGCAGCCAGGCCGGGACAGGGGTATATAATTCACCCCTCCACTTT. Translating gives CASSQAGTGVYNSPLHF.